This T cell receptor (beta chain) was profiled in a study of blood T cell repertoires in COVID-19. Study-level information: Material from acute and convalescent COVID-19 was sourced from the United States, Italy and Spain. PBMCs, B-cell-depleted T cells, or T cells provided the cDNA or gDNA that made up the material.

Per the study methods: Amplification of reference gene primers provided the estimated nucleated cell counts. The protocol was immunoSEQ multiplex PCR, while the TCRdb copy is restricted to in-frame clones and leaves out a portion. That table supplies the V and J calls and clone size; D and trimming were determined from the DNA. The data show 200,000 to 250,000 clones, 70% to 90% seen once. One Seattle source followed patients from active infection through their disease course. Source material: peripheral blood. The TCR was taken from a man aged 25 to 40 with COVID-19, enrolled during active disease.

The CDR3 DNA sequence: TGTGCCAGCAGTCCTGGGCGGACAGGGGGCATCTATATCGGTTACGAGCAGTACTTC. This codes for CASSPGRTGGIYIGYEQYF. This chain links TRBV6-6 with TRBJ2-7; 11 positions agree with TRBD1. This CDR3 has 19 amino acids. Germline V lookup: CDR1 MNHNY, CDR2 SVGAGI (reference sequence). The V gene end was trimmed by 5 bases and the J gene end by 4 bases; junction bases not matched to a gene: 19.